This T cell receptor beta chain was sequenced in a study of T-cell memory formation after mild COVID-19. Libraries for TCRalpha and TCRbeta carried sample barcodes and unique molecular identifiers via 5'RACE. TCRdb processed the 5' RACE reads anew with MiXCR; each CDR3 protein has one entry. Here the sample spans around 300,000 distinct CDR3 sequences, roughly a fifth being singletons. Findings and limits, study-wide: Clones shrinking between day 15 and 85 showed a balanced CD4/CD8 split, and those that grew later tilted toward CD4+.

The V gene's germline CDR1 is SGHDT and CDR2 YYEEEE. The CDR3 has 17 residues. Trimming took off 4 bases at V and 8 bases at J, with 25 bases between the two ends. As to this clonotype: Its antigen is undetermined.

This receptor was taken from a man between 18 and 35 years old who had mild COVID-19 (a few samples of this study predate the infection). Cell type and time point are not known. Sequenced input: PBMCs or a T cell subset sorted from them (not recorded which). The genes are TRBV5-6 and TRBJ1-3, with D tentatively TRBD1 (5 bases). CDR3 DNA sequence: TGTGCCAGCAGCCATAATCCCGGGCGGCCTCAGGGTCACACCATATATTTT. Its protein is CASSHNPGRPQGHTIYF.